The 3 T cell receptor beta chains below all came from one sample that was sequenced in a study of shared clonotypes between healthy human individuals. Clones were read by immunoSEQ multiplex PCR, and TCRdb kept only the in-frame ones, dropping some. This table holds about 2.4 million clones, around 90% found once. The specimen was naive CD4+ T cells sorted from blood. Subset: CD45RA+ positively selected. The receptors shown here come from a man younger than 35 in good health.

The V and J genes are TRBV10-3 and TRBJ2-2; D is perhaps TRBD1 (6 bases). V was trimmed by 5 bases and J by 1 base, leaving 8 bases between them. This CDR3 is built from 14 residues. CDR1 and CDR2 from the germline V gene are ENHRY and SYGVKD. CDR3 nucleotides: TGTGCCATCAGTCTGGGACAGAACACCGGGGAGCTGTTTTTT. Translating it yields CAISLGQNTGELFF.

The rearrangement uses TRBV19 and TRBJ2-7; D gene unclear. This CDR3 has 14 residues. The germline V and J ends were trimmed by 5 bases and 0 bases, with 11 bases remaining between them. CDR1 is LNHDA, CDR2 SQIVND, per germline (reference sequence). The CDR3 here is CASSPQTNSYEQYF. The DNA for the CDR3 is TGTGCCAGTAGTCCACAGACGAACTCCTACGAGCAGTACTTC.

In DNA, the CDR3 is TGTGCCAGCTACCGGCTCTCTGGAAACACCATATATTTT. It codes for CASYRLSGNTIYF. This chain connects TRBV6-6 to TRBJ1-3; no firm D call. Trimming took 8 bases from V and 0 from J, leaving 8 bases between them. Germline values: CDR1 MNHNY, CDR2 SVGAGI (reference sequence). The CDR3 is 13 residues long.